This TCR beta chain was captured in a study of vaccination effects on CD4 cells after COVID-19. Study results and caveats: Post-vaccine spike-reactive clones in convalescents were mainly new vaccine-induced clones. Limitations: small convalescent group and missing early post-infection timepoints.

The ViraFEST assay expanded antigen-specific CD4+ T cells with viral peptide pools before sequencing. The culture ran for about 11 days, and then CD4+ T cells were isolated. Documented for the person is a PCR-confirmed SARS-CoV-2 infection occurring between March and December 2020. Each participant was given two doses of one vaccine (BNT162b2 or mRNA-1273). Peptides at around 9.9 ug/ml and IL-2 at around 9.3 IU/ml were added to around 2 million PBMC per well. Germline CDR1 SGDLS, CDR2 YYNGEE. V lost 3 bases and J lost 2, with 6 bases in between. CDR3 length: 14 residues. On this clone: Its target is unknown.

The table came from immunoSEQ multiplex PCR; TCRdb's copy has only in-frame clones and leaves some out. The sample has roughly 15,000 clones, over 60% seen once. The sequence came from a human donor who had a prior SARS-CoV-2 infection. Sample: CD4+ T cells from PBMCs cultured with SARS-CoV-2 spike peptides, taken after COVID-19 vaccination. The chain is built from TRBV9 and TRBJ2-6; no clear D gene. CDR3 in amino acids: CASSDLAGANVLTF. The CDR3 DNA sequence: TGTGCCAGCAGCGACTTGGCTGGGGCCAACGTCCTGACTTTC.